The 3 T cell receptor beta chains below all came from one sample that was sequenced in a study of blood T cell repertoires in COVID-19. TCRdb's copy holds only in-frame clones and misses some; the assay was immunoSEQ multiplex PCR. The repertoire holds some 100,000 clones, with about 89% as singletons. The sample comprised peripheral blood. The receptors were sampled from a woman in her seventies with acute or convalescent COVID-19.

The chain carries TRBV6-1 and TRBJ1-5; TRBD1 matches 10 bases. Germline CDR1 and CDR2: MNHNS and SASEGT. The CDR3 consists of 15 residues. J gave up 7 bases and V 3 bases, and 6 bases lay outside the gene matches. This chain's CDR3 is CASSDPGQGLQPQHF. DNA for the CDR3: TGTGCCAGCAGTGACCCGGGACAGGGGCTGCAGCCCCAGCATTTT.

The chain couples TRBV10-2 to TRBJ1-2; 9 positions agree with TRBD1. After removal of 6 bases from V and 4 bases from J, the junction contained 6 bases not matched to a gene. CDR3 length equals 14 residues. Germline lookup yields CDR1 WSHSY and CDR2 SAAADI. DNA of the CDR3: TGCGCCAGCAGCCGGACAGGGGCCACCTATGGCTACACCTTC. Its translation is CASSRTGATYGYTF.

CDR3 protein: CASSFNQGYGYTF. Here the CDR3 DNA reads TGTGCCAGCAGCTTCAACCAGGGATATGGCTACACCTTC. The chain uses TRBV5-8 and TRBJ1-2, with D tentatively TRBD1 (5 bases). The CDR3 has 13 amino acids. Germline V gene lookup returns CDR1 SGHTS and CDR2 YDEGEE. V was clipped by 2 bases and J by 5 bases, with 10 bases between them. The variable domain in full, completed from reference TRBV5-8 and TRBJ1-2, reads EAGVTQSPTHLIKTRGQQATLRCSPISGHTSVYWYQQALGLGLQFLLWYDEGEERNRGNFPPRFSGRQFPNYSSELNVNALELEDSALYLCASSFNQGYGYTFGSGTRLTVV.